Included here is one T cell receptor (beta chain) sequence, with context. No cognate antigen has been identified for it. No base quality information exists; no much larger clone differs at one position. Other DNA sequences in this sample translate to the same CDR3. The CDR3 spans 15 residues, from the cysteine through the phenylalanine. Only the CDR3 region is kept as DNA, spanning 45 bases read in frame from base 1. The germline V gene supplies CDR1 MDHEN and CDR2 SYDVKM. V trim: 5 bases; J trim: 0 bases; unmatched bases: 3. Whole blood was collected in K2EDTA tubes by collaborating institutions according to the institutions' own protocols. For TCRbeta analysis, collaborator samples were shipped as frozen whole blood, as isolated PBMCs, or as DNA extracted from either sample type. These data come from a study of blood T cell repertoires in COVID-19 (dated by TCRdb to between 2020 and 2021). In the study overall: Samples from collaborators originated in the United States, Italy and Spain and spanned both the acute and convalescent phases of COVID-19. Subjects who had been exposed to COVID-19, were actively infected with it, or had recovered from it provided the deeply sampled blood TCRbeta repertoires that made up the dataset. The prospective study material was composed of cDNA or gDNA derived from T cells, B-cell-depleted T cells, or PBMCs. The sample metadata nearly always contained a de-identified subject ID, COVID-19 status, age in years and sex. Where available, HLA class I and class II types were taken from metadata supplied by the sample provider and were not determined by assay-based typing. The repertoires were released in a freely available public database intended as a resource for research on the immune response to SARS-CoV-2. Samples were obtained from the ongoing ImmuneRACE study (first 160 participants) and from over 1,000 subjects provided by 6 global collaborators.

TCRbeta CDR3 regions were amplified from genomic DNA using the immunoSEQ Assay, a bias-controlled multiplex PCR. In the source study's methods: Nucleated cell counts per sample were estimated from amplification of reference gene primers within the assay. Sequence reads were collapsed and filtered to measure the absolute abundance of every unique TCRbeta CDR3 rearrangement. Productive Simpson clonality was computed per sample as the square root of Simpson's diversity index over productive rearrangements. TCRdb provides this immuneACCESS table in a form limited to in-frame rearrangements. Some clones are lacking; in checked studies, under half of them reflect an unresolved V gene, and why the rest are absent is not known. The V and J calls and clone size come from that table; D and trimming were worked out from the DNA. A total of about 60,000 clones appear in this sample, about 75% of them only once. Approximately 52% of the sample is held by the ten biggest clonotypes.

General study outcomes and caveats: How much clinical and demographic metadata was included differed by source and by participant, and the metadata was provided uncurated.

The chain uses TRBV28 and TRBJ1-2, with 10 bases in between that match TRBD1. The sequenced material came from peripheral blood. This receptor was taken from a woman of 80 years or more with acute or convalescent COVID-19. The nucleotide sequence reads as follows: TGTGCCAGCAGTGTAGGGACAGGGGCTAACTATGGCTACACCTTC. The encoded protein is CASSVGTGANYGYTF.